This T cell receptor (beta chain) stems from a study of CD8+CD57+ T cells in acquired aplastic anemia. Whoever was chosen for sequencing had shown CD8+CD57+ cell expansion by flow cytometry. There were no patients without severe acquired aplastic anemia. Genomic DNA, the template, was used for profiling of the TCR beta VDJ and CDR3. TCRdb recomputed calls from the reads with MiXCR, one row per CDR3 protein. The sample yields 260,000 or so distinct CDR3 sequences, around 45% seen once. J lost 3 bases, V lost 7 bases, and 11 bases had no gene match. This CDR3 contains 15 residues. From germline, CDR1 is DFQATT and CDR2 SNEGSKA (reference sequence).

The chain combines TRBV20-1 with TRBJ2-7; the match to TRBD1 covers 11 bases. What was sequenced was sorted CD4+, CD8+, or CD8+CD57+ T cells (not recorded which) from PBMCs. The TCR was taken from a human donor with aplastic anemia. The CDR3 is CSVLTRTGGLYEQYF. In nucleotides, the CDR3 is TGCAGTGTACTGACCCGGACAGGGGGCCTCTACGAGCAGTACTTC.